This entry is about one TCR beta chain. Its antigen remains undetermined. Base quality data are lacking; no much larger clone is found one base away. A second Seattle source provided samples from volunteer blood donors who had recovered from COVID-19. Whole blood was collected in K2EDTA tubes by collaborating institutions according to the institutions' own protocols. For TCRbeta analysis, collaborators shipped samples in one of three forms: frozen whole blood, isolated PBMCs, or DNA extracted from either of those sample types. The data stem from a study of blood T cell repertoires in COVID-19 (dated by TCRdb to 2019 to 2021). General notes on the study: Collaborator samples came from the United States, Italy and Spain and covered acute and convalescent phases of COVID-19. The repertoires were released in a freely available public database intended as a resource for research on the immune response to SARS-CoV-2. Samples came from the ongoing ImmuneRACE study (first 160 participants) plus 1,254 subjects from 6 global collaborators. The prospective study material was composed of cDNA or gDNA derived from T cells, B-cell-depleted T cells, or PBMCs. The dataset comprised deeply sampled blood TCRbeta repertoires from subjects exposed to, actively infected with, or recovered from COVID-19. A de-identified subject ID, COVID-19 status, age in years and sex were almost always included in the sample metadata. Where available, HLA class I and class II types were obtained from metadata supplied by the sample provider rather than from assay-based typing. The paper as a whole reports these results and caveats: Clinical and demographic metadata were provided uncurated, with the amount varying by source and participant.

The CDR3, cysteine through phenylalanine, is 16 amino acids long. The retained sequence is limited to the CDR3, 48 bases, with the frame set at the first base. Trimming removed 5 bases from V and 0 bases from J, leaving 13 bases between the germline ends. CDR1 and CDR2, per the germline V gene, are SGHNT and YENEEA. TCRbeta CDR3 regions were amplified from genomic DNA by means of the immunoSEQ Assay, a bias-controlled multiplex PCR. Under the source paper's analysis protocol: Nucleated cell counts per sample were estimated from amplification of reference gene primers within the assay. To quantify the absolute abundance of each unique TCRbeta CDR3 rearrangement, sequence reads were collapsed and filtered. For each sample, productive Simpson clonality was calculated by taking the square root of Simpson's diversity index across productive rearrangements. TCRdb obtained this table from immuneACCESS and retained in-frame rearrangements with V and J assigned. These tables miss some clones; where compared with another copy, unresolved V genes account for less than half of the shortfall, and the remainder is unexplained. V and J calls and clone size are as listed in that table; D and trimming were resolved from the DNA. The table for this sample lists roughly 250,000 clones; roughly 84% of them were counted only once. In total, the top ten clones hold 2% to 2.5% of the sample.

Sequenced material: peripheral blood. The chain was built from TRBV11-3 and TRBJ2-2; TRBD1 is possibly the D segment (6 matching bases). This receptor was taken from a woman in her thirties or forties who had recovered from COVID-19. The CDR3 reads as follows: CASSLQNRANTGELFF. DNA sequence: TGTGCCAGCAGCCTACAGAACAGGGCGAACACCGGGGAGCTGTTTTTT.